These T cell receptor beta chains were read from a single sample in a study of T cells in Graves' hyperthyroidism and ophthalmopathy. From the multiplex PCR reads, TCRdb called clonotypes with MiXCR, one entry per CDR3 protein. The repertoire holds about half a million distinct CDR3 sequences, with about 15% as singletons. The sample was blood. These receptors all stem from a woman aged 25 to 45 with Graves' ophthalmopathy. Each CDR3 is given with its conserved first and last residue. Each record gives: clone size, D gene, J gene, V gene, CDR3 DNA, CDR3 protein. D genes are given only for firm matches. Size tells how often a clone was seen (once, few, many) or the class of an expanded clone, and some rows leave it out.

>-|-|TRBJ2-2|TRBV27
TGTGCCAGCGGCACGGGAAGAGGGGAGCTGTTTTTT
CASGTGRGELFF
>few|-|TRBJ2-7|TRBV6-2/TRBV6-3
TGTGCCAGCAGTTACTGGCGGGATGACGAGCAGTACTTC
CASSYWRDDEQYF
>few|TRBD2|TRBJ2-5|TRBV20-1
TGCAGTGCTAGAGCCTACAAACGGACTAGCGGGATTCCGGAGACCCAGTACTTC
CSARAYKRTSGIPETQYF
>many|-|TRBJ1-2|TRBV2
TGTGCCAGCCCGATGGGGTTTAATGGCTACACCTTC
CASPMGFNGYTF
>few|-|TRBJ1-1|TRBV7-9
TGTGCCAGCAGCTTAATATACAGCACTGAAGCTTTCTTT
CASSLIYSTEAFF
>few|TRBD1|TRBJ1-5|TRBV6-1
TGTGCCAGCAAGGACGGGACAGGGGGCGTCAGGCAGCCCCAGCATTTT
CASKDGTGGVRQPQHF
>few|TRBD1|TRBJ1-5|TRBV5-5
TGTGCCAGCAGCTTTTCCGGGACAGGGGGCTCTCAGCCCCAGCATTTT
CASSFSGTGGSQPQHF
>many|TRBD1|TRBJ1-5|TRBV11-3
TGTGCCAGCAGCTTTGAGGGGGCGGCCGATCAGCCCCAGCATTTT
CASSFEGAADQPQHF
>many|TRBD1|TRBJ2-3|TRBV28
TGTGCCAGCAGCTTGACAGGGGTGTCAATGGCTGCGCAGTATTTT
CASSLTGVSMAAQYF
>-|-|TRBJ1-5|TRBV5-6
TGTGCCAGCAGTGGAAAGGGACTCTCCCAACATCAGCCCCAGCATTTT
CASSGKGLSQHQPQHF
>few|-|TRBJ1-4|TRBV12-3/TRBV12-4
TGTGCCAGCAGTTTTCGGCCCGGGAGTAATGAAAAACTGTTTTTT
CASSFRPGSNEKLFF
>few|-|TRBJ2-7|TRBV15
TGTGCCACCAGCAGAGGGGACGGGTCCTACGAGCAGTACTTC
CATSRGDGSYEQYF
>few|-|TRBJ2-7|TRBV6-1
TGTGCCAGCTCTCGGGCGGTGGAGCAGTACTTC
CASSRAVEQYF
>-|TRBD2|TRBJ2-3|TRBV6-2/TRBV6-3
TGTGCCAGCAGCCCGCCATCGGGACTAGTTACAGATACGCAGTATTTT
CASSPPSGLVTDTQYF
>many|-|TRBJ2-5|TRBV7-2
TGTGCCAGCAGCCTAAATCCCGACGGCCGGGAGACCCAGTACTTC
CASSLNPDGRETQYF
>many|-|TRBJ2-6|TRBV18
TGTGCCAGCTCCCTGGCGTCTAGTGGGGCCAACGTCCTGACTTTC
CASSLASSGANVLTF
>few|-|TRBJ2-2|TRBV6-6
TGTGCCAGCAGTTACAGTACAGCCGCACTCCGGTACACCGGGGAGCTGTTTTTT
CASSYSTAALRYTGELFF
>-|-|TRBJ2-7|TRBV5-4
TGTGCCAGCAGCTTGGGCATTAACGAGCAGTACTTC
CASSLGINEQYF
>many|TRBD2|TRBJ2-3|TRBV27
TGTGCCAGCAGATTACTTAGCGGGAGGCTTGGAGATACGCAGTATTTT
CASRLLSGRLGDTQYF
>many|TRBD2|TRBJ2-3|TRBV7-2
TGTGCCAGCAGCTTCTCTAGCGGGAGGGCCGAAGATACGCAGTATTTT
CASSFSSGRAEDTQYF
>-|TRBD2|TRBJ2-3|TRBV20-1
TGCAGTGCTAGTGCCCCCCAAGCGGGAGTAAGGTTGGGGGATACGCAGTATTTT
CSASAPQAGVRLGDTQYF
>-|TRBD2|TRBJ2-7|TRBV4-1
TGCGCCAGCAGCCAAGTACGGCTAGCGGGGACCTACGAGCAGTACTTC
CASSQVRLAGTYEQYF
>-|-|TRBJ2-7|TRBV7-8
TGTGCCAGCAGCCACTCTCAAGGCGGAATCGCCGAGCAGTACTTC
CASSHSQGGIAEQYF
>-|-|TRBJ1-3|TRBV5-8
TGTGCCAGCAGCCAAGGGGCGATCTCTGGAAACACCATATATTTT
CASSQGAISGNTIYF